This TCR beta chain was captured in a study of T cells in localized non-small cell lung cancer. Produced via immunoSEQ multiplex PCR; TCRdb's table is partial and in-frame only. The sample includes around 10,000 clones, 70% to 90% seen only once; the top ten take over 7%. Remarks on this clone: The antigen is undetermined.

Study results and limitations: Analysis by sequencing included only one tumor region, so heterogeneity remains possible.

The CDR3 has 15 residues. Germline values: CDR1 MDHEN, CDR2 SYDVKM. V was clipped by 5 bases and J by 2 bases; unmatched bases: 5. Sequenced material: peripheral blood, taken before any cancer treatment. This sequence joins TRBV28 and TRBJ1-5, with TRBD1 identical over 8 bases. The source is an older male donor with stage III lung adenocarcinoma. The CDR3 spells CASSLRGLGNQPQHF. In DNA form, the CDR3 reads TGTGCCAGCAGTCTCAGGGGGCTTGGCAATCAGCCCCAGCATTTT. The entire variable domain, with the rest obtained from reference TRBV28 and TRBJ1-5, is as follows: DVKVTQSSRYLVKRTGEKVFLECVQDMDHENMFWYRQDPGLGLRLIYFSYDVKMKEKGDIPEGYSVSREKKERFSLILESASTNQTSMYLCASSLRGLGNQPQHFGDGTRLSIL.